This T cell receptor beta chain was sequenced for a study of blood T cell repertoires in COVID-19. The V and J ends lost 4 bases and 7 bases, in that order; junction bases with no gene match: 10. This CDR3 has 15 amino acids. Per germline, CDR1 SGHDT and CDR2 YYEEEE. This clone showed up just once. In the original processing: Estimates of nucleated cell counts were drawn from the amplification of reference gene primers. Libraries were prepared by immunoSEQ multiplex PCR; TCRdb keeps only in-frame clonotypes and omits some of them. The DNA was the basis for D and trimming; V, J and clone size are from that table. The table lists around 130,000 clones, roughly 89% of them singletons.

This TCR came from a woman aged 25 to 39 who had recovered from COVID-19. The V gene is TRBV5-6, the J gene TRBJ2-2; TRBD1 matches 7 bases. Sequenced sample: PBMCs or T cells enriched from blood (not recorded which). In nucleotides, the CDR3 is TGTGCCAGCAGCCATAGACAGGGACGAGGCGGGGAGCTGTTTTTT. Translation: CASSHRQGRGGELFF.